Presented here are 25 T cell receptor beta chains from one specimen sequenced in a study of T cell responses to AZD1222 COVID-19 vaccine. The repertoire was sequenced with immunoSEQ multiplex PCR; TCRdb's copy has only in-frame clones and lacks some. The sample yields under 170,000 clones, 94% seen once. The sample in question was peripheral blood, obtained on day 0 of AZD1222 vaccination. These receptors were taken from an adult in good health.

The chain links TRBV6-6 to TRBJ2-7; TRBD1 agrees at 9 bases. Looked up from germline, CDR1 is MNHNY and CDR2 is SVGAGI (reference sequence). The CDR3 loop spans 15 amino acids. Losses at the gene ends were 5 bases for V and 3 bases for J; bases not matched to a gene: 8. This CDR3 is CASSPAGTGIYEQYV. The CDR3 bases are TGTGCCAGCAGTCCCGCCGGGACAGGGATCTACGAGCAGTACGTC.

The chain carries TRBV6-4 and TRBJ2-1; D could derive from TRBD1 or TRBD2 (7 bases each). Trimming cost V 2 bases and J 7 bases, with 18 bases left between them. Germline loops: CDR1 MRHNA, CDR2 SNTAGT. This CDR3 has 16 amino acids. The CDR3 loop is CASSDRTGEGWNEQFF. The DNA for the CDR3 is TGTGCCAGCAGTGACCGAACAGGGGAGGGATGGAATGAGCAGTTCTTC.

The chain employs TRBV18 and TRBJ1-2, with D unresolved. CDR3 length: 14 amino acids. Germline CDR1 is KGHSH and CDR2 is LQKENI. The V end was cut by 3 bases, the J end by 5 bases, with 13 bases between. Written as DNA, the CDR3 is TGTGCCAGCTCACCGGCCCGAGACGGTTATGGCTACACCTTC. Its translation is CASSPARDGYGYTF. The complete variable domain, with remaining parts taken from reference TRBV18 and TRBJ1-2, reads NAGVMQNPRHLVRRRGQEARLRCSPMKGHSHVYWYRQLPEEGLKFMVYLQKENIIDESGMPKERFSAEFPKEGPSILRIQQVVRGDSAAYFCASSPARDGYGYTFGSGTRLTVV.

The rearrangement joins TRBV2 to TRBJ1-2, with D maybe TRBD1 (6 bases). Per the germline V gene, CDR1 is SNHLY and CDR2 is FYNNEI. Trimming removed 5 bases at V and 3 bases at J, with 10 bases between. The CDR3 is made up of 13 amino acids. CDR3 in amino acids: CASSPTGDYGYTF. CDR3 sequence (DNA): TGTGCCAGCAGTCCGACAGGAGACTATGGCTACACCTTC.

The DNA of the CDR3 is TGTGCCAGCAGTGTGACTGACTATGGCTACACCTTC. Translation: CASSVTDYGYTF. This chain connects TRBV2 to TRBJ1-2; no reliable D call. The CDR3 is 12 amino acids. Germline V gene lookup returns CDR1 SNHLY and CDR2 FYNNEI. V was shortened by 4 bases and J by 3 bases, with 6 bases between the two germline ends.

The chain has TRBV20-1 and TRBJ1-5; a weak D match, TRBD1 (6 bases). Deletions cut 3 bases from V and 4 bases from J, with 13 bases between. The CDR3 length is 14 residues. Per germline, CDR1 DFQATT and CDR2 SNEGSKA (reference sequence). The CDR3 loop is CSASGGGPNQPQHF. The CDR3 region has the DNA TGCAGTGCTAGTGGGGGGGGGCCTAATCAGCCCCAGCATTTT.

The chain links TRBV2 to TRBJ1-4, with D perhaps TRBD1 (5 bases). The V end lost 4 bases, the J end lost 7 bases, and 13 bases lay between the germline ends. The CDR3 has 14 residues. The germline gives CDR1 SNHLY, CDR2 FYNNEI. This CDR3 is CASSGKGRGEKLFF. In nucleotides, the CDR3 is TGTGCCAGCAGTGGAAAGGGGCGAGGTGAAAAACTGTTTTTT.

V gene TRBV12-5 combines with J gene TRBJ1-2, with a possible D match to TRBD1 (5 bases). The germline V gene has CDR1 LGHNT and CDR2 FRNRAP. CDR3 length: 16 amino acids. V dropped 5 bases and J dropped 2 bases, with 18 bases sitting between them. As DNA, the CDR3 is TGTGCTAGTGGTAACGATTGGCGATCAGGGAACTATGGCTACACCTTC. Its protein product is CASGNDWRSGNYGYTF.

Here the CDR3 reads CASSLGLALSTDTQYF. The CDR3 nucleotides are TGTGCCAGCAGCTTAGGACTAGCCTTATCCACAGATACGCAGTATTTT. The chain recombines TRBV7-9 with TRBJ2-3; TRBD2 matches 7 bases. Germline-derived CDR1 and CDR2 are SEHNR and FQNEAQ (reference sequence). The V segment lost 1 base and the J segment 2 bases; nucleotides outside the gene matches: 6. This CDR3 has 16 amino acids.

The V gene is TRBV7-2, the J gene TRBJ2-7, with TRBD1 matching 9 bases. The V segment lost 5 bases and the J segment 4 bases; nucleotides outside the gene matches: 12. Germline assignment: CDR1 SGHTA and CDR2 FQGNSA. This CDR3 is 16 amino acids long. The CDR3 DNA reads TGTGCCAGCAGCGTACAAGGGACAGGGCTAGGGTACGAGCAGTACGTC. Translation gives CASSVQGTGLGYEQYV.

The rearrangement links TRBV7-6 to TRBJ2-7; 8 bases map to TRBD2. The junction had 12 bases not matched to a gene; V was cut back by 5 bases and J by 3 bases. This CDR3 is 16 amino acids long. Looked up from germline, CDR1 is SGHVS and CDR2 is FNYEAQ. This CDR3 is CASSHPVGGRNYEQYV. For the CDR3, the DNA is TGTGCCAGCAGCCACCCAGTAGGCGGGAGGAACTACGAGCAGTACGTC.

This clone was seen only once. CDR3 nucleotides: TGTGCCAGCAGCCGGGGGTGGGGGAACTCTGGAAACACCATATATTTT. It specifies CASSRGWGNSGNTIYF. J is TRBJ1-3 and V is TRBV7-2; maybe TRBD1 (5 bases). Trimming took off 5 bases at V and 0 bases at J, with 14 bases between the two ends. CDR3 length equals 16 residues. CDR1 and CDR2 (germline): SGHTA, FQGNSA.

V is TRBV7-2 and J is TRBJ2-7, with D perhaps TRBD1 (6 bases). This CDR3 is built from 13 residues. V lost 2 bases, J lost 2 bases, and 7 bases lay in between. CDR1 and CDR2 from the germline V gene are SGHTA and FQGNSA. CDR3 nucleotide sequence: TGTGCCAGCAGCTTACAGGGGCCCTACGAGCAGTACGTC. It is translated as CASSLQGPYEQYV.

V usage is TRBV7-9 and J usage is TRBJ1-1, with D perhaps matching TRBD1 (5 bases). V gave up 3 bases and J gave up 8 bases, with 19 bases separating them. Germline V CDR1 and CDR2: SEHNR, FQNEAQ (reference sequence). The CDR3 runs to 15 residues. CDR3 in amino acids: CASSFPRLGAAEAFF. CDR3 nucleotides: TGTGCCAGCAGCTTTCCGCGACTAGGGGCCGCCGAAGCTTTCTTT.

DNA for the CDR3: TGTGCCAGTAGTACGCAGGGACGGTATGGCTACACCTTC. This codes for CASSTQGRYGYTF. J is TRBJ1-2 and V is TRBV19, with a tentative D call TRBD1 (5 bases). In germline, CDR1 is LNHDA, CDR2 SQIVND (reference sequence). V lost 4 bases to trimming and J lost 5 bases, with 11 bases between them. CDR3 size: 13 residues.

The gene calls are TRBV28 and TRBJ1-2, with 10 bases fitting TRBD1. Germline CDR1 reads MDHEN; CDR2 reads SYDVKM. J gave up 4 bases and V 6 bases, and 5 bases lay outside the gene matches. The CDR3 length is 14 residues. This CDR3 is CASRRTGGGYGYTF. CDR3 coding DNA: TGTGCCAGCAGACGGACAGGGGGAGGCTATGGCTACACCTTC.

The chain has TRBV5-1 and TRBJ2-1; tentatively, D is TRBD2 (6 bases). V gave up 4 bases and J gave up 11 bases, with 22 bases separating them. Germline CDR1 reads SGHRS; CDR2 reads YFSETQ. CDR3 length: 15 amino acids. The CDR3 spells CASSATGTAGYKQFF. As DNA, the CDR3 is TGCGCCAGCAGCGCCACCGGGACTGCTGGGTATAAGCAGTTCTTC.

This clone was observed a single time. V is TRBV19 and J is TRBJ1-5; the match to TRBD1 covers 7 bases. The CDR3 has 16 residues. The V segment lost 4 bases and the J segment 0 bases; nucleotides outside the gene matches: 6. Germline V CDR1 and CDR2: LNHDA, SQIVND (reference sequence). This chain's CDR3 is CASSTYGQASNQPQHF. CDR3 sequence (DNA): TGTGCCAGTAGTACTTATGGACAGGCTAGCAATCAGCCCCAGCATTTT.

This clone was detected once. The rearrangement links TRBV27 to TRBJ2-3; 9 bases line up with TRBD2. The CDR3 is 15 residues long. Losses at the gene ends were 3 bases for V and 3 bases for J; bases not matched to a gene: 4. The germline CDR1 and CDR2 sequences are MNHEY and SMNVEV (reference sequence). CDR3: CASSFPGLATDTQYF. CDR3 bases: TGTGCCAGCAGTTTCCCAGGACTAGCGACAGATACGCAGTATTTT.

V is TRBV7-2 and J is TRBJ2-3, with D possibly being TRBD1 or TRBD2 (5 bases each). The CDR3 is made up of 16 amino acids. Per germline, CDR1 SGHTA and CDR2 FQGNSA. V gave up 3 bases and J gave up 4 bases, with 17 bases separating them. The CDR3 is CASSFGGSIRSDTQYF. The CDR3 DNA sequence: TGTGCCAGCAGCTTTGGGGGAAGTATTCGCTCAGATACGCAGTATTTT.

The chain carries TRBV18 and TRBJ2-6; D is undetermined. The CDR3 has 15 residues. From germline, CDR1 is KGHSH and CDR2 LQKENI. V gave up 2 bases and J gave up 4 bases, with 9 bases separating them. CDR3 in DNA: TGTGCCAGCTCACCAATGGTTTCCGGGGCCAACGTCCTGACTTTC. This codes for CASSPMVSGANVLTF.

V gene TRBV15 combines with J gene TRBJ2-5; 12 positions agree with TRBD2. The germline gives CDR1 LNHNV, CDR2 YYDKDF (reference sequence). V was pared by 0 bases and J by 4 bases, with 0 bases of the junction left unmatched. This CDR3 is 15 amino acids long. In nucleotides, the CDR3 is TGTGCCACCAGCAGAGAGACTAGCGGGGGAGAGACCCAGTACTTC. Protein sequence: CATSRETSGGETQYF.

This chain uses TRBV2 with TRBJ2-1; TRBD2 agrees at 11 bases. Per germline, CDR1 SNHLY and CDR2 FYNNEI. The V gene end was trimmed by 5 bases and the J gene end by 4 bases; junction bases not matched to a gene: 4. CDR3 length: 15 amino acids. The CDR3 nucleotides read TGTGCCAGCAGTCGGACTAGCGGGTCATACAATGAGCAGTTCTTC. It yields the protein CASSRTSGSYNEQFF.

The rearrangement joins TRBV27 to TRBJ1-6, with D uncertain. The CDR3 runs 13 residues. In germline, CDR1 is MNHEY, CDR2 SMNVEV (reference sequence). Trimming stripped 1 base from V and 14 bases from J, with 12 bases between. The CDR3 sequence is CASSLLRVSALHF. CDR3 DNA: TGTGCCAGCAGTTTATTACGGGTATCGGCCCTCCACTTT.

This sequence joins TRBV11-2 and TRBJ1-5; D might be TRBD1 (5 bases). The CDR3 is 16 residues long. Looked up from germline, CDR1 is SGHAT and CDR2 is FQNNGV. Trimming pared 0 bases from V and 6 bases from J, leaving 15 bases between. DNA of the CDR3: TGTGCCAGCAGCTTAGATTATGCAGGGAGGGGTCAGCCCCAGCATTTT. Translating it yields CASSLDYAGRGQPQHF.